This T cell receptor beta chain was obtained from a study of cytomegalovirus exposure and HLA in healthy donors. Study in general: Among roughly 190 million T cells, an earlier analysis found roughly 100 million unique TCR beta sequences. Inside one of the first data releases sat about 91 million unique TCRs taken from HLA-typed donors.

This clone appeared a single time. Its antigen is as yet unknown. Primers included in the PCR were 60 Vbeta and 13 Jbeta primers. Sequencing was performed with immunoSEQ multiplex PCR; in TCRdb, only in-frame clones are kept and a portion is missing. The table has about 170,000 clones, over 80% seen once. Overall study results and limits: Later on, analysis showed that most CMV-associated TCR beta chains appeared to be HLA-restricted. Common viral pathogens (according to a later analysis) appeared linked to several of the most significant clusters.

In germline, CDR1 is SGDLS, CDR2 YYNGEE. CDR3 length: 17 amino acids. Trimming cost V 3 bases and J 6 bases, with 19 bases left between them. This TCR was sampled from a boy aged 2 to 10 in good health and CMV-seronegative. This chain uses TRBV9 with TRBJ1-6; the D gene is possibly TRBD1 (6 bases). Sequencing was performed on PBMCs. CDR3 in DNA: TGTGCCAGCAGCGCCGAAAAGACAGGAGACTCTAATTCACCCCTCCACTTT. It codes for CASSAEKTGDSNSPLHF.